A single sample gave rise to the 4 T cell receptor beta chains below, sequenced in a study of blood T cell repertoires in COVID-19 (dated by TCRdb to the early 2020s). The protocol used for the library was the immunoSEQ multiplex PCR assay. This immuneACCESS table, as held by TCRdb, lists in-frame sequences with V and J called but not all clones. Of the missing ones, under half trace to an unresolved V gene in checked studies; the others have no known cause. The sample records over 200,000 clones, 88% of which are singletons. Jointly, the top ten make up 0.9% to 1% of the sample. Sequenced sample: peripheral blood. Receptors originate from a woman between 35 and 50 years old who had recovered from COVID-19.

This chain links TRBV30 with TRBJ2-7, with a weak D call TRBD2 (6 bases). Germline V lookup: CDR1 GTSNPN, CDR2 SVGIG (reference sequence). The CDR3 has 16 amino acids. Trimming shortened V by 3 bases and J by 4 bases, and 22 bases separated the two germline ends. The CDR3: CAWSPGGVVIPYEQYF. The DNA for the CDR3 is TGTGCCTGGAGCCCCGGGGGAGTTGTAATCCCTTACGAGCAGTACTTC.

V usage is TRBV7-3 and J usage is TRBJ2-5; 7 bases match TRBD2. With V trimmed by 5 bases and J by 1 base, 4 bases remained unmatched. The length of the CDR3 is 14 residues. CDR1 and CDR2 (germline): SGHTA, FQGTGA. The chain's CDR3 is CASSGGGAQETQYF. CDR3 DNA sequence: TGTGCCAGCAGCGGGGGAGGGGCCCAAGAGACCCAGTACTTC.

The chain carries TRBV7-2 and TRBJ2-7; D unresolved. CDR1 is SGHTA and CDR2 is FQGNSA in the germline V gene. This CDR3 region has 13 residues. V gave up 7 bases and J gave up 3 bases, with 13 bases separating them. CDR3: CASTVRPGYEQYF. In nucleotides, the CDR3 is TGTGCCAGCACCGTCAGGCCAGGCTACGAGCAGTACTTC.

The chain employs TRBV6-2 or TRBV6-3 and TRBJ2-5; 8 bases agree with TRBD1. Trimming cost V 6 bases and J 3 bases; bases outside gene matches: 6. Germline CDR1 MNHEY, CDR2 SVGEGT. The CDR3 has 14 amino acids. The CDR3 spells CASSPHRGEETQYF. CDR3 coding DNA: TGTGCCAGCAGCCCCCACAGGGGGGAAGAGACCCAGTACTTC.